A selection of T cell receptor beta chains follows, all from one sample in a study of blood T cells in healthy people across ages. TCRdb used MiXCR to reprocess the 5' RACE reads, holding one entry per CDR3 protein. Of 850,000 or so distinct CDR3 sequences detected, about 28% appear once; the ten largest clones hold roughly 17%. The material sequenced was blood. Every receptor here comes from an elderly woman in good health. CDR3s include the opening cysteine and the closing phenylalanine or tryptophan. A D gene is named only where the DNA matches it firmly. Expanded clones get a size class; other rows say once, few or many, or leave the size out.

v_gene,d_gene,j_gene,len,abundance,CDR3aa,CDR3nt
TRBV7-2,-,TRBJ2-5,15,many,CASSLNAVIQETQYF,TGTGCCAGCAGCTTAAATGCGGTTATCCAAGAGACCCAGTACTTC
TRBV4-3,-,TRBJ2-7,14,-,CASSQGIPYNEQYF,TGCGCCAGCAGCCAGGGTATTCCCTACAATGAGCAGTACTTC
TRBV5-1,TRBD1,TRBJ2-3,15,-,CASQIRGQGADTQYF,TGCGCCAGTCAGATCCGGGGACAGGGGGCAGATACGCAGTATTTT
TRBV27,TRBD2,TRBJ2-5,14,many,CASSSNGGQETQYF,TGTGCCAGCAGTTCCAACGGGGGGCAAGAGACCCAGTACTTC
TRBV24-1,-,TRBJ2-1,16,many,CATSDFEGSSYNEQFF,TGTGCCACCAGTGATTTCGAGGGGAGCTCCTACAATGAGCAGTTCTTC
TRBV4-1,-,TRBJ1-2,14,many,CASSQERGAYGYTF,TGCGCCAGCAGCCAAGAACGGGGGGCCTATGGCTACACCTTC
TRBV4-3,-,TRBJ2-1,16,many,CASSQAGAGSSNEQFF,TGCGCCAGCAGCCAAGCAGGGGCGGGGAGTTCCAATGAGCAGTTCTTC
TRBV20-1,-,TRBJ2-3,14,-,CSVTVSGSTDTQYF,TGCAGTGTTACGGTGAGCGGAAGCACAGATACGCAGTATTTT
TRBV20-1,TRBD1,TRBJ2-5,14,many,CSARVDRERETQYF,TGCAGTGCTAGAGTGGACAGGGAAAGGGAGACCCAGTACTTC
TRBV27,TRBD2,TRBJ2-7,16,many,CASSRSGAGGAYEQYF,TGTGCCAGCAGTCGCTCGGGAGCGGGGGGCGCCTACGAGCAGTACTTC
TRBV6-5,TRBD2,TRBJ2-7,14,many,CASSTSGGYNEQYF,TGTGCCAGCAGTACTAGCGGGGGGTACAACGAGCAGTACTTC